This note documents a single T cell receptor (beta chain) sequence. This specimen belongs to a study of OX40 agonist ivuxolimab in advanced cancers. Study background: About 40% of patients had received prior checkpoint inhibitor therapy.

This CDR3 has 15 residues. Germline CDR1 is KGHSH and CDR2 is LQKENI. V was trimmed by 1 base and J by 4 bases, leaving 11 bases between them. Profiled with immunoSEQ multiplex PCR; TCRdb holds only in-frame clones, not every one. Of tens of thousands of clones in the sample, approximately 90% were seen once. This chain connects TRBV18 to TRBJ1-5; the D is unclear. This sequence was found in an adult with an advanced solid tumor such as melanoma, head and neck, liver or kidney cancer. This sample comprised CD4+ or CD8+ T cells sorted from blood, obtained in a trial of the OX40 agonist ivuxolimab. The CDR3 sequence is CASSPQAQENQPQHF. The DNA for the CDR3 is TGTGCCAGCTCACCACAGGCTCAGGAGAATCAGCCCCAGCATTTT.